This paragraph reports one T cell receptor (beta chain). Original methodology: Reference gene primers were amplified, and this amplification served to estimate nucleated cell counts. Clones were read by immunoSEQ multiplex PCR, and TCRdb kept only the in-frame ones, dropping some. V and J calls and clone size are those listed in that table; D and trimming were worked out from the DNA. The sample includes approximately 130,000 clones, approximately 90% of them seen just once. These data are taken from a study of blood T cell repertoires in COVID-19. Study background: Both acute and convalescent COVID-19 samples were obtained from the United States, Italy and Spain. T cells, B-cell-depleted T cells, or PBMCs provided the cDNA or gDNA that served as material.

With 6 bases removed from V and 2 bases from J, the gap between germline ends came to 16 bases. The CDR3 covers 16 residues. CDR1 is MNHEY, CDR2 SMNVEV, per germline (reference sequence). This sequence was found in a human donor in a cohort sampled during active COVID-19. The source material was peripheral blood. The chain carries TRBV27 and TRBJ2-2; weak D call: TRBD1 (5 bases). The CDR3 region has the DNA TGTGCCAGCAGCCATGGGAAAGACAGAAACACCGGGGAGCTGTTTTTT. This translates into CASSHGKDRNTGELFF.